One sample yielded the 24 T cell receptor beta chains listed below, sequenced in a study of long-term antiretroviral therapy in people with HIV. A v3.0 immunoSEQ assay was performed at survey level. TCRdb's copy holds only in-frame clones and misses some; the assay was immunoSEQ multiplex PCR. The sample yields around 25,000 clones, more than 70% seen once. Sample: unsorted PBMCs, taken 3 years after starting antiretroviral therapy. The receptors originated from a man between 18 and 35 years old with HIV.

The chain employs TRBV30 and TRBJ2-3, with a possible D match to TRBD2 (6 bases). The CDR3 runs 14 residues. V was clipped by 4 bases and J by 1 base, with 12 bases between them. The germline CDR1 and CDR2 sequences are GTSNPN and SVGIG (reference sequence). CDR3 residues: CAWTRGVGTDTQYF. CDR3 DNA sequence: TGTGCCTGGACTCGCGGGGTGGGCACAGATACGCAGTATTTT.

The chain couples TRBV4-1 to TRBJ1-3; 7 bases agree with TRBD1. J was trimmed by 8 bases and V by 1 base; bases with no gene match: 11. CDR1 is MGHRA, CDR2 YSYEKL, per germline. The CDR3 consists of 16 residues. CDR3 amino acids: CASSQVPTGVTDTIYF. In DNA, the CDR3 is TGCGCCAGCAGCCAAGTCCCAACAGGGGTAACGGACACCATATATTTT.

The rearrangement uses TRBV7-9 and TRBJ2-1; 7 nucleotides match TRBD2. This CDR3 is built from 15 residues. The V and J ends lost 4 bases and 6 bases, in that order; junction bases with no gene match: 9. Germline V lookup: CDR1 SEHNR, CDR2 FQNEAQ (reference sequence). The CDR3 reads CASSSTSPGTNEQFF. In DNA form, the CDR3 reads TGTGCCAGCAGCTCGACTAGCCCTGGGACCAATGAGCAGTTCTTC. The full variable domain, in which reference TRBV7-9 and TRBJ2-1 provide the parts outside the CDR3, is DTGVSQNPRHKITKRGQNVTFRCDPISEHNRLYWYRQTLGQGPEFLTYFQNEAQLEKSRLLSDRFSAERPKGSFSTLEIQRTEQGDSAMYLCASSSTSPGTNEQFFGPGTRLTVL.

The chain recombines TRBV7-6 with TRBJ1-5; D is undetermined. Germline V gene lookup returns CDR1 SGHVS and CDR2 FNYEAQ. The CDR3 is made up of 16 amino acids. Trimming pared 5 bases from V and 2 bases from J, leaving 16 bases between. Here the CDR3 reads CASSRGPPRGNQPQHF. Written as DNA, the CDR3 is TGTGCCAGCAGCCGAGGGCCACCGAGGGGCAATCAGCCCCAGCATTTT.

This clone has just one count. This chain connects TRBV9 to TRBJ1-1; 7 bases align to TRBD1. CDR1 is SGDLS, CDR2 YYNGEE, per germline. CDR3 length equals 16 residues. Trimming cost V 4 bases and J 1 base; bases outside gene matches: 10. The chain's CDR3 is CASSPLPGTANTEAFF. The CDR3 region has the DNA TGTGCCAGCAGCCCACTCCCGGGGACAGCGAACACTGAAGCTTTCTTT.

The chain couples TRBV7-3 to TRBJ1-6; 9 bases line up with TRBD1. CDR1 and CDR2 from the germline V gene are SGHTA and FQGTGA. The trim removed 5 bases at V and 8 bases at J, leaving 7 bases unmatched. The CDR3 runs 15 residues. CDR3 amino acids: CASSNTGGFDSPLHF. The CDR3 DNA reads as TGTGCCAGCAGCAATACAGGGGGCTTCGATTCACCCCTCCACTTT.

The CDR3 region is CASSRGENYNEQFF. The CDR3 DNA sequence: TGTGCCAGCTCACGGGGGGAGAACTACAATGAGCAGTTCTTC. V usage is TRBV18 and J usage is TRBJ2-1; D perhaps matches TRBD2 (6 bases). In germline, CDR1 is KGHSH, CDR2 LQKENI. V dropped 4 bases and J dropped 3 bases, with 10 bases sitting between them. The CDR3 loop spans 14 amino acids.

The chain couples TRBV7-6 to TRBJ1-3; no definite D call. The germline CDR1 and CDR2 sequences are SGHVS and FNYEAQ. The CDR3 sequence is 16 residues long. Between the trimmed V and J ends, which lost 6 bases and 2 bases, there was a span of 17 bases. The CDR3 loop reads CASSLLGREAGNTIYF. DNA of the CDR3: TGTGCCAGCAGTCTCCTCGGGAGGGAAGCTGGAAACACCATATATTTT.

This clone occurred once. The rearrangement joins TRBV6-1 to TRBJ1-2; tentatively, D is TRBD1 (6 bases). The CDR3 length is 12 residues. The V and J ends lost 9 bases and 7 bases respectively, with 15 bases between them. The V gene's germline CDR1 is MNHNS and CDR2 SASEGT. CDR3 DNA sequence: TGTGCCAGATGGGCGGGGGCAGGTGGCTACACCTTC. This codes for CARWAGAGGYTF.

V gene TRBV6-5 combines with J gene TRBJ2-5; D gene uncertain. The CDR3 has 14 residues. Trimming removed 5 bases from V and 5 bases from J, with 15 bases in between. Germline V gives CDR1 MNHEY, CDR2 SVGAGI. CDR3 residues: CASSPILRRETQYF. CDR3 DNA sequence: TGTGCCAGCAGTCCCATTTTGCGGCGGGAGACCCAGTACTTC.

V is TRBV6-1 and J is TRBJ1-6; TRBD1 matches at 8 bases. V lost 1 base and J lost 0; bases outside the gene matches: 2. The germline V gene has CDR1 MNHNS and CDR2 SASEGT. This CDR3 spans 17 amino acids. In DNA, the CDR3 is TGTGCCAGCAGTGAAGTAACAGGGGGCTCCTATAATTCACCCCTCCACTTT. Translation gives CASSEVTGGSYNSPLHF.

This chain connects TRBV28 to TRBJ2-3; 10 bases line up with TRBD1. Germline-derived CDR1 and CDR2 are MDHEN and SYDVKM. CDR3 length equals 17 residues. The V and J ends lost 3 bases and 3 bases, in that order; junction bases with no gene match: 9. CDR3 in DNA: TGTGCCAGCAGTTTGAGACAGGGGGCGCAGGGGACAGATACGCAGTATTTT. This codes for CASSLRQGAQGTDTQYF.

The rearrangement uses TRBV10-3 and TRBJ1-2, with TRBD1 matching 10 bases. The V segment lost 3 bases and the J segment 5 bases; nucleotides outside the gene matches: 3. The length of the CDR3 is 14 residues. In germline, CDR1 is ENHRY, CDR2 SYGVKD. The CDR3 protein is CAISDGTGVYGYTF. The CDR3 nucleotides read TGTGCCATCAGTGATGGGACAGGGGTGTATGGCTACACCTTC.

This chain uses TRBV5-1 with TRBJ1-2; no reliable D call. This CDR3 contains 14 residues. Deletions cut 5 bases from V and 10 bases from J, with 21 bases between. Germline V lookup: CDR1 SGHRS, CDR2 YFSETQ. As DNA, the CDR3 is TGCGCCAGCAGTCGAGAGGGAGGAGCCCATGACTACACCTTC. Its protein is CASSREGGAHDYTF.

The gene calls are TRBV9 and TRBJ2-4; 7 bases are shared with TRBD1. J lost 8 bases, V lost 0 bases, and 5 bases had no gene match. CDR1 is SGDLS and CDR2 is YYNGEE in the germline V gene. The CDR3 loop spans 14 amino acids. The CDR3 DNA reads TGTGCCAGCAGCGTAGCATACAGGGGAGACATTCAGTACTTC. Translated: CASSVAYRGDIQYF.

The chain employs TRBV9 and TRBJ2-5; D remains unclear. The CDR3 runs to 13 residues. Germline V CDR1 and CDR2: SGDLS, YYNGEE. Trimming took 5 bases from V and 5 from J, leaving 13 bases between them. The DNA for the CDR3 is TGTGCCAGCAGTGGAACCCACTGGGAGACCCAGTACTTC. Protein product: CASSGTHWETQYF.

The chain uses TRBV15 and TRBJ2-7; 10 bases agree with TRBD1. Germline values: CDR1 LNHNV, CDR2 YYDKDF (reference sequence). This CDR3 is 14 amino acids long. CDR3 loop: CATSLRNGQGGFFV. CDR3 in DNA: TGTGCCACCAGCTTACGCAACGGACAGGGGGGCTTTTTCGTC.

This clone was counted once. DNA of the CDR3: TGTGCCAGCAGCTTATCCCCGACTAGCGGGGGATACAATGAGCAGTTCTTC. Translation: CASSLSPTSGGYNEQFF. The chain joins TRBV7-3 to TRBJ2-1, with 12 bases lining up with TRBD2. Germline-derived CDR1 and CDR2 are SGHTA and FQGTGA. The CDR3 spans 17 residues. V lost 2 bases, J lost 4 bases, and 6 bases stayed unmatched.

This clone came up a few times. V and J are TRBV19 and TRBJ2-7; 8 nucleotides match TRBD1. Unmatched junction bases numbered 13, after V lost 10 bases and J lost 5 bases. This CDR3 is 14 amino acids long. The germline V gene has CDR1 LNHDA and CDR2 SQIVND (reference sequence). The chain's CDR3 is CATNDDRGNNEQYF. CDR3 coding DNA: TGTGCCACCAACGACGACAGGGGAAACAACGAGCAGTACTTC.

The chain uses TRBV14 and TRBJ1-4; 11 bases line up with TRBD1. Per germline, CDR1 SGHDN and CDR2 FVKESK. The CDR3 loop spans 16 amino acids. J lost 7 bases, V lost 1 base, and 5 bases had no gene match. In DNA, the CDR3 is TGTGCCAGCAGCCAAGTACTAGGGACAGGGGGTGAAAAACTGTTTTTT. As protein: CASSQVLGTGGEKLFF.

V gene TRBV5-1 combines with J gene TRBJ1-4; the D is unclear. V was cut by 1 base and J by 7 bases, with 14 bases left in between. Germline CDR1 is SGHRS and CDR2 is YFSETQ. The CDR3 contains 15 residues. CDR3: CASSLNALGSEKLFF. The CDR3 bases are TGCGCCAGCAGCTTGAACGCTTTAGGATCTGAAAAACTGTTTTTT.

The rearrangement uses TRBV19 and TRBJ2-2, with D possibly TRBD1 on 6 matching bases. V was shortened by 5 bases and J by 2 bases, with 9 bases between the two germline ends. Germline CDR1 is LNHDA and CDR2 is SQIVND (reference sequence). The CDR3 consists of 14 residues. CDR3 sequence: CASSVGTNTGELFF. Here the CDR3 DNA reads TGTGCCAGTAGTGTGGGGACAAACACCGGGGAGCTGTTTTTT.

The CDR3 DNA reads as TGTGCCAGCAGCTTAGCGCCAGGCAAGTCTTACACCGGGGAGCTGTTTTTT. Residues: CASSLAPGKSYTGELFF. The chain carries TRBV7-9 and TRBJ2-2; D not certain. The CDR3 runs to 17 residues. Deletions cut 0 bases from V and 3 bases from J, with 14 bases between. Germline values: CDR1 SEHNR, CDR2 FQNEAQ (reference sequence). Using reference TRBV7-9 and TRBJ2-2 for the parts outside the CDR3, the full variable domain is DTGVSQNPRHKITKRGQNVTFRCDPISEHNRLYWYRQTLGQGPEFLTYFQNEAQLEKSRLLSDRFSAERPKGSFSTLEIQRTEQGDSAMYLCASSLAPGKSYTGELFFGEGSRLTVL.

The genes are TRBV19 and TRBJ2-5; D remains unclear. Trimming shortened V by 8 bases and J by 2 bases, and 9 bases separated the two germline ends. The CDR3 totals 12 residues. In germline, CDR1 is LNHDA, CDR2 SQIVND (reference sequence). Here the CDR3 DNA reads TGTGCCAGTTCAAGCAGACAAGAGACCCAGTACTTC. This sequence encodes CASSSRQETQYF.